The T cell receptor beta chain under discussion was sequenced for a study of blood T cell repertoires in COVID-19. Study summary: Sites in the United States, Italy and Spain provided acute and convalescent COVID-19 samples. T cells, B-cell-depleted T cells, or PBMCs provided the cDNA or gDNA that served as material.

V shed 1 base and J 1 base; nucleotides not matched to a gene: 2. The CDR3 extends over 15 amino acids. Germline V gives CDR1 SGHNT, CDR2 YENEEA. Measured with immunoSEQ multiplex PCR; TCRdb has only the in-frame clones, and not every one. The table has 40,000 to 60,000 clones, approximately 81% seen once. The V gene is TRBV11-3, the J gene TRBJ2-5, with 8 nucleotides matching TRBD1. The material sequenced was peripheral blood. The receptor was isolated from a woman aged 55-69 years with acute or convalescent COVID-19. The DNA of the CDR3 is TGTGCCAGCAGCTTAGGGACAGGGCCCCAAGAGACCCAGTACTTC. The encoded protein is CASSLGTGPQETQYF.